This T cell receptor (beta chain) emerged from a study of T-cell reconstitution after alpha-beta-depleted transplantation in children. A TCRbeta library incorporating unique molecular identifiers was prepared. One entry per CDR3 protein, called by TCRdb with MiXCR from the PCR reads. The sample gives a few hundred thousand distinct CDR3 sequences, approximately 10% of which show up once; roughly 2.5% is in the top ten. This clonotype appeared a few times. V dropped 1 base and J dropped 3 bases, with 12 bases sitting between them. The CDR3 is 15 residues long. CDR1 SGHTA and CDR2 FQGNSA come from the germline V gene.

This chain connects TRBV7-2 to TRBJ2-5; no firm D call. The sample consisted of PBMCs from the stem cell graft donor, taken from the stem cell graft. The TCR originated in a human donor who donated a stem cell graft to a child with acute lymphoblastic leukemia. For the CDR3, the DNA is TGTGCCAGCAGCTTAGTGGTCGTGCGAGAAGAGACCCAGTACTTC. Amino acids: CASSLVVVREETQYF. The whole variable domain, filled in from reference TRBV7-2 and TRBJ2-5, reads GAGVSQSPSNKVTEKGKDVELRCDPISGHTALYWYRQSLGQGLEFLIYFQGNSAPDKSGLPSDRFSAERTGGSVSTLTIQRTQQEDSAVYLCASSLVVVREETQYFGPGTRLLVL.